Below, 21 T cell receptor beta chains from the same sample are listed, as sequenced in a study of cytotoxic CD8 clonotypes in ibrutinib-treated CLL. Clones were sequenced by immunoSEQ multiplex PCR, and TCRdb holds only the in-frame ones, with some missing. Here the sample spans roughly 160,000 clones, under 85% being singletons. The specimen comprised PBMCs, sampled after 24 months of ibrutinib treatment. The receptors come from a human donor with chronic lymphocytic leukemia.

V and J are TRBV6-6 and TRBJ1-4; 7 bases are shared with TRBD1. The V segment lost 6 bases and the J segment 8 bases; nucleotides outside the gene matches: 9. CDR1 and CDR2 from the germline V gene are MNHNY and SVGAGI (reference sequence). This CDR3 has 14 residues. In DNA, the CDR3 is TGTGCCAGCAGGGAGACAGGGCGGGGGGAAAAACTGTTTTTT. Translating it yields CASRETGRGEKLFF.

This rearrangement joins TRBV19 to TRBJ1-5; D is ambiguous. Trimming left V 5 bases short and J 5 bases short, with 13 bases between. Germline V gene lookup returns CDR1 LNHDA and CDR2 SQIVND (reference sequence). The CDR3 contains 14 residues. CDR3 loop: CASSPAMGYQPQHF. CDR3 nucleotides: TGTGCCAGTAGTCCAGCCATGGGGTATCAGCCCCAGCATTTT.

The genes are TRBV19 and TRBJ2-5, with D unresolved. The CDR3 covers 14 residues. Germline V lookup: CDR1 LNHDA, CDR2 SQIVND (reference sequence). V was pared by 3 bases and J by 0 bases, with 8 bases between. CDR3 sequence: CASSISGYQETQYF. The CDR3 DNA sequence: TGTGCCAGTAGTATTTCCGGTTACCAAGAGACCCAGTACTTC.

As DNA, the CDR3 is TGCGCCAGCAGCCAGATACAGGGGGCCAGTTCCTACGAGCAGTACTTC. Protein product: CASSQIQGASSYEQYF. This chain uses TRBV4-1 with TRBJ2-7; 9 bases map to TRBD1. The CDR3 runs to 16 residues. The germline V gene has CDR1 MGHRA and CDR2 YSYEKL. The V and J ends lost 3 bases and 1 base, in that order; junction bases with no gene match: 7.

The sample holds a few counts of this clone. The V and J genes are TRBV6-5 and TRBJ2-2; TRBD1 matches 7 bases. Germline values: CDR1 MNHEY, CDR2 SVGAGI. The ends lost 6 bases at V and 4 bases at J; junction bases unmatched: 5. This CDR3 has 14 amino acids. The CDR3 spells CASRKTGRTGELFF. The DNA for the CDR3 is TGTGCCAGCAGAAAGACAGGGCGCACCGGGGAGCTGTTTTTT.

This clone was detected a few times. One junction end disagrees with the germline gene, perhaps due to a read error. The chain employs TRBV6-1 and TRBJ1-6; 7 bases match TRBD1. From germline, CDR1 is MNHNS and CDR2 SASEGT. The CDR3 runs 15 residues. This CDR3 reads CASREPQGDNSPLHF. The CDR3 DNA reads TGTGCCAGCCGTGAACCCCAGGGGGATAATTCACCCCTCCACTTT.

The chain couples TRBV5-4 to TRBJ1-5; no clear D. The CDR3 extends over 16 amino acids. Trimming shortened V by 0 bases and J by 0 bases, and 10 bases separated the two germline ends. CDR1 and CDR2 (germline): SGHNT, YYREEE (reference sequence). The CDR3 spells CASSLAREDSNQPQHF. CDR3 nucleotides: TGTGCCAGCAGCTTGGCTCGGGAGGATAGCAATCAGCCCCAGCATTTT.

The CDR3 protein is CASSPRGGGLNEKLFF. In DNA, the CDR3 is TGTGCCAGCAGCCCCCGTGGGGGAGGCTTGAATGAAAAACTGTTTTTT. This chain uses TRBV7-9 with TRBJ1-4, with D perhaps matching TRBD1 (5 bases). Trimming took off 5 bases at V and 5 bases at J, with 18 bases between the two ends. The CDR3 extends over 16 amino acids. Germline V CDR1 and CDR2: SEHNR, FQNEAQ (reference sequence).

DNA for the CDR3: TGCAGCGTTGAAGACTCCCATGGGGCCAACACCGGGGAGCTGTTTTTT. Translating gives CSVEDSHGANTGELFF. The chain couples TRBV29-1 to TRBJ2-2; tentative D call: TRBD1 (5 bases). The V end was cut by 0 bases, the J end by 2 bases, with 13 bases between. This CDR3 is 16 amino acids long. Germline assignment: CDR1 SQVTM and CDR2 ANQGSEA.

The V gene is TRBV30, the J gene TRBJ1-1; maybe TRBD1 (6 bases). Germline assignment: CDR1 GTSNPN and CDR2 SVGIG (reference sequence). V lost 4 bases, J lost 12 bases, and 18 bases lay in between. CDR3 length: 12 amino acids. This CDR3 reads CAWNTAVTGTFF. The CDR3 bases are TGTGCCTGGAACACGGCGGTAACAGGGACTTTCTTT.

This clone appeared a single time. The chain recombines TRBV7-8 with TRBJ2-7; 8 bases agree with TRBD2. Germline loops: CDR1 SGHVS, CDR2 FQNEAQ. Unmatched junction bases numbered 11, after V lost 3 bases and J lost 1 base. The CDR3 sequence is 17 residues long. As DNA, the CDR3 is TGTGCCAGCAGCTTTACCCGAGCGGGGGTGCGGTCCTACGAGCAGTACTTC. It is translated as CASSFTRAGVRSYEQYF.

This clone has just one count. The V call is TRBV21-1, the J call TRBJ2-7. TRBV21-1 is deemed a pseudogene. There are 17 residues in the CDR3. The CDR3 reads CASSTHTGTLGPYEQYF. In DNA form, the CDR3 reads TGTGCCAGCAGCACGCATACCGGGACCCTGGGGCCCTACGAGCAGTACTTC.

The chain joins TRBV4-3 to TRBJ2-2; TRBD2 matches at 13 bases. The CDR3 has 17 residues. Germline CDR1 LGHNA, CDR2 YSLEER. V dropped 1 base and J dropped 7; count of bases not matched to a gene: 6. CDR3 coding DNA: TGCGCCAGCAGCCAAGCTGGACTAGCGGGGGATATCGGGGAGCTGTTTTTT. Its protein product is CASSQAGLAGDIGELFF.

The chain has TRBV9 and TRBJ1-2; no definite D call. Trimming took off 3 bases at V and 8 bases at J, with 14 bases between the two ends. From germline, CDR1 is SGDLS and CDR2 YYNGEE. This CDR3 comprises 13 residues. The CDR3 sequence is CASSATDRTGYTF. Here the CDR3 DNA reads TGTGCCAGCAGCGCAACGGACCGAACGGGCTACACCTTC.

V usage is TRBV28 and J usage is TRBJ2-3; 8 bases align to TRBD2. CDR3 length: 14 amino acids. Germline CDR1 and CDR2: MDHEN and SYDVKM. Trimming cost V 8 bases and J 5 bases; bases outside gene matches: 9. CDR3 protein: CASWGREGVDTQYF. Written as DNA, the CDR3 is TGTGCCAGCTGGGGCCGGGAGGGCGTAGATACGCAGTATTTT.

In DNA form, the CDR3 reads TGTGCCAGCAGCTTAGTCAGGGGGCAAGGAACTGAAGCTTTCTTT. Its translation: CASSLVRGQGTEAFF. The genes are TRBV7-2 and TRBJ1-1; TRBD1 agrees at 8 bases. CDR3 length equals 15 residues. V dropped 1 base and J dropped 5; count of bases not matched to a gene: 6. Germline loops: CDR1 SGHTA, CDR2 FQGNSA.

V gene TRBV29-1 combines with J gene TRBJ2-1; D unresolved. The V and J ends lost 2 bases and 0 bases respectively, with 5 bases between them. Germline CDR1 is SQVTM and CDR2 is ANQGSEA. CDR3 size: 13 residues. The CDR3 sequence is CSVEPPSYNEQFF. CDR3 DNA sequence: TGCAGCGTTGAACCACCCTCCTACAATGAGCAGTTCTTC.

Note on this clone: At one of its ends the junction is not consistent with the germline gene, which may arise from a read error. V gene TRBV28 combines with J gene TRBJ1-2; TRBD1 is a possible D gene (5 bases). The CDR3 has 16 amino acids. The germline gives CDR1 MDHEN, CDR2 SYDVKM. In DNA form, the CDR3 reads TGTGCCAGCAGTTTAATTGGGTTTTCCCCGGCCAATTGGGGGGCCTTC. It encodes CASSLIGFSPANWGAF.

This chain joins TRBV4-1 and TRBJ2-3; D may be TRBD2 (6 bases). V was pared by 0 bases and J by 8 bases, with 9 bases between. Germline V gene lookup returns CDR1 MGHRA and CDR2 YSYEKL. The CDR3 runs to 13 residues. This CDR3 is CASSQEAGGTQYF. CDR3 nucleotides: TGCGCCAGCAGCCAAGAAGCGGGCGGTACGCAGTATTTT.

The rearrangement uses TRBV19 and TRBJ1-2; TRBD1 agrees at 10 bases. CDR1 and CDR2 (germline): LNHDA, SQIVND (reference sequence). V lost 7 bases, J lost 6 bases, and 8 bases stayed unmatched. This CDR3 spans 14 amino acids. CDR3: CASNRDRGSDGYTF. The CDR3, as DNA: TGTGCCAGTAACCGGGACAGGGGAAGCGATGGCTACACCTTC.

The rearrangement uses TRBV2 and TRBJ2-5, with D perhaps given as TRBD1 or TRBD2 (5 bases each). Germline V gene data show CDR1 as SNHLY and CDR2 as FYNNEI. The CDR3 totals 13 residues. V was clipped by 8 bases and J by 2 bases, with 12 bases between them. Written as DNA, the CDR3 is TGTGCCAGCTCCCGGGACGGGCAAGAGACCCAGTACTTC. Its protein is CASSRDGQETQYF.